The rows below give T cell receptor beta chains drawn from one sample of a study of cytomegalovirus exposure and HLA in healthy donors. Here immunoSEQ multiplex PCR was the method, and the copy in TCRdb shows in-frame clones only, minus some. The sample table sets out some 80,000 clones. The specimen sequenced was PBMCs. These receptors came from a woman aged 30 to 39 in good health and CMV-seronegative. Each CDR3 is given with its conserved first and last residue. The order of the fields is D gene, J gene, V gene, CDR3 protein, CDR3 DNA. D genes are given only for firm matches.

TRBD2,TRBJ2-1,TRBV6-1,CASRATSGGPPTFF,TGTGCCAGCAGGGCGACTAGCGGGGGGCCTCCGACGTTCTTC
.,TRBJ1-5,TRBV25-1,CASSDPGTPRGNQPQHF,TGTGCCAGCAGTGACCCAGGGACACCGAGGGGCAATCAGCCCCAGCATTTT
.,TRBJ2-5,TRBV11-2,CASSLRSGGVGETQYF,TGTGCCAGCAGCTTAAGATCGGGCGGGGTCGGAGAGACCCAGTACTTC
.,TRBJ1-1,TRBV6-1,CALGGANRNTEAFF,TGTGCCCTAGGAGGTGCAAACAGGAACACTGAAGCTTTCTTT
TRBD1,TRBJ2-5,TRBV5-6,CASSSGQGMGTQYF,TGTGCCAGCAGCTCCGGACAGGGGATGGGGACCCAGTACTTC
TRBD1,TRBJ2-2,TRBV29-1,CSVDEGTGATGELFF,TGCAGCGTTGATGAGGGGACAGGCGCCACCGGGGAGCTGTTTTTT
.,TRBJ2-1,TRBV5-6,CASSVAREQFF,TGTGCCAGCAGCGTTGCCCGGGAGCAGTTCTTC
TRBD1,TRBJ2-7,TRBV7-8,CASSITGTEGYEQYF,TGTGCCAGCAGCATAACCGGGACAGAGGGCTACGAGCAGTACTTC
.,TRBJ1-1,TRBV6-5,CASSYTRGNSAEAFF,TGTGCCAGCAGTTACACACGGGGTAATAGCGCTGAAGCTTTCTTT
.,TRBJ2-7,TRBV7-9,CASSSLSYEQYF,TGTGCCAGCAGCTCACTCTCCTACGAGCAGTACTTC
TRBD1,TRBJ1-5,TRBV6-6,CASSKGGSVQPQHF,TGTGCCAGCAGTAAAGGGGGCAGCGTACAGCCCCAGCATTTT
TRBD1,TRBJ1-6,TRBV5-1,CASSLGGTVDEKHF,TGCGCCAGCAGCTTGGGAGGGACAGTAGACGAGAAGCACTTT
.,TRBJ1-1,TRBV13,CASSRGVNTEAFF,TGTGCCAGCAGCAGAGGCGTGAACACTGAAGCTTTCTTT
TRBD2,TRBJ2-3,TRBV5-1,CASSLIAGGMADTQYF,TGCGCCAGCAGCCTTATAGCGGGAGGGATGGCAGATACGCAGTATTTT
.,TRBJ2-5,TRBV4-2,CASSQELGAGENQYF,TGTGCCAGCAGCCAAGAACTGGGGGCCGGGGAGAACCAGTACTTC
TRBD1,TRBJ2-5,TRBV7-8,CASSTLSGTGVETQYF,TGTGCCAGCAGCACACTTTCCGGGACAGGGGTAGAGACCCAGTACTTC
.,TRBJ1-2,TRBV28,CASSLTGITSLDGYTF,TGTGCCAGCAGTTTGACAGGAATCACAAGTCTTGATGGCTACACCTTC
.,TRBJ2-7,TRBV19,CASSVTGGAYEQYF,TGTGCCAGTAGTGTCACAGGGGGGGCCTACGAGCAGTACTTC
.,TRBJ1-5,TRBV2,CASSQDRSNQPQHF,TGTGCCAGCAGTCAGGACAGAAGCAATCAGCCCCAGCATTTT
.,TRBJ2-3,TRBV15,CATSRDRPGTGTDTQYF,TGTGCCACCAGCAGAGACCGACCCGGGACTGGCACAGATACGCAGTATTTT
TRBD2,TRBJ2-7,TRBV5-4,CASSGGTSGTEQYF,TGTGCCAGCAGCGGGGGGACTAGCGGGACCGAGCAGTACTTC
TRBD1,TRBJ1-2,TRBV30,CAWSRDRGVGGYTF,TGTGCCTGGAGCCGGGACAGGGGGGTGGGAGGCTACACCTTC